Listed below are T cell receptor beta chains from one sample, sequenced in a study of blood T cell repertoires in COVID-19. Using immunoSEQ multiplex PCR, the repertoire was profiled, and TCRdb retains in-frame clones only, with some absent. The sample records 140,000 to 150,000 clones, about nine tenths being singletons. Material: peripheral blood. The source of these receptors is a human donor in a cohort sampled during active COVID-19. Both conserved end residues are trimmed from each CDR3. The order of the fields is J gene, V gene, clone size, CDR3 protein. A clone size is listed for some rows: how often the clone was seen (once, few, many), or a class if it is expanded.

TRBJ2-1 | TRBV4-1 | many | ASSRVLAEEQF
TRBJ2-7 | TRBV7-9 | . | ASSRPPTGEAYEQY
TRBJ2-1 | TRBV27 | . | ASSLGLALDEQF
TRBJ1-2 | TRBV30 | . | AWSVQGDHYGYT
TRBJ2-5 | TRBV30 | once | AWSTLRGSETQY
TRBJ2-7 | TRBV19 | . | ASSIPGAHSYEQY
TRBJ2-3 | TRBV5-1 | . | ASSLLAGGSGDTQY
TRBJ1-5 | TRBV10-3 | . | AISEDGTAYQPQH
TRBJ1-2 | TRBV30 | . | AWRAAGGGGYT
TRBJ2-6 | TRBV2 | . | ASSVTGGNSGANVLT
TRBJ2-3 | TRBV15 | once | ATSGRQGAYTDTQY
TRBJ2-3 | TRBV18 | . | ASLRTSGGDTQY
TRBJ2-1 | TRBV7-3 | few | ASSPGHNNEQF
TRBJ2-1 | TRBV19 | . | ASSRGDGGDNEQF
TRBJ1-1 | TRBV7-9 | few | ASSLAMDSSKAF
TRBJ1-3 | TRBV25-1 | . | ASSEAGMGNTIY
TRBJ1-2 | TRBV11-2 | few | ASSLGGMIDYGYT
TRBJ2-7 | TRBV5-1 | . | ASSLAAGVRYEQY
TRBJ2-5 | TRBV18 | . | ASSPLAGWNQETQY
TRBJ2-5 | TRBV2 | . | ASSEWLAGGQETQY
TRBJ1-1 | TRBV6-5 | . | ASSYGTGSTEAF
TRBJ2-5 | TRBV5-6 | . | ASSEGQGMYETQY
TRBJ1-2 | TRBV9 | . | ASSVGTGGQDGYT
TRBJ1-2 | TRBV5-5 | . | ASSLEDRGYGYT
TRBJ2-3 | TRBV4-1 | . | ASSALARPTDTQY
TRBJ2-5 | TRBV18 | . | ASSEHHESTETQY
TRBJ1-2 | TRBV18 | . | ASSPTANYGYT
TRBJ1-4 | TRBV6-2/TRBV6-3 | . | ASSYFSGSRGRKGSNEKLF
TRBJ2-1 | TRBV20-1 | . | SASPRDLQF
TRBJ2-2 | TRBV4-3 | . | ASSQDVGSTYTGELF
TRBJ2-3 | TRBV4-1 | . | ASSQAQADHTDTQY
TRBJ2-3 | TRBV11-2 | . | ASSLGQGWTDTQY
TRBJ2-3 | TRBV9 | . | ASSVGQGTDTQY
TRBJ1-2 | TRBV19 | . | ASSIDWGRARRGYT
TRBJ2-7 | TRBV11-2 | . | ASALSGQASYEQY
TRBJ1-1 | TRBV7-6 | . | ASSLADRGVTHTEAF
TRBJ1-5 | TRBV7-4 | . | ASSHPMRRPNQPQH
TRBJ1-5 | TRBV28 | few | ASSRSGQGWNQPQH
TRBJ2-7 | TRBV7-2 | . | ASSLDSTVTYEQY
TRBJ2-7 | TRBV5-1 | . | ASSTGQVPLEQY
TRBJ2-2 | TRBV9 | . | ASNGGNTGELF
TRBJ2-1 | TRBV7-7 | . | ASSPTSDPLNEQF
TRBJ1-5 | TRBV7-2 | . | ASSLVAAESNQPQH
TRBJ2-2 | TRBV18 | . | ASSSDRLNTGELF
TRBJ1-1 | TRBV29-1 | . | SDLTGNTEAF
TRBJ2-2 | TRBV24-1 | . | ATSDGLAGGPVTGELF
TRBJ2-5 | TRBV7-2 | . | ASSLVAGGMETQY
TRBJ1-2 | TRBV6-5 | . | ASTDGGTNYGYT
TRBJ2-5 | TRBV3-1/TRBV3-2 | once | ASSQAAGGGRETQY
TRBJ2-2 | TRBV19 | . | ASSIVARIRLGGTGELF
TRBJ1-4 | TRBV29-1 | . | SVGRDRENEKLF
TRBJ2-5 | TRBV25-1 | . | ASSEYKTGPETQY
TRBJ1-5 | TRBV21-1 | few | ASSANPGTGTSLSNQPQH
TRBJ2-7 | TRBV7-2 | . | ASSQRGAPYEQY
TRBJ2-2 | TRBV9 | . | ASSVERLAGKTGELF
TRBJ1-6 | TRBV5-6 | few | ASSLANGSPLH
TRBJ1-3 | TRBV28 | . | ASSPYTGGSGNTIY
TRBJ2-3 | TRBV7-2 | . | ASSFRTGMTDTQY
TRBJ2-1 | TRBV7-6 | . | ASSLDGSSYNEQF